These 5 T cell receptor beta chains came from one sample sequenced in a study of blood T cell repertoires in COVID-19. Sequencing was performed with immunoSEQ multiplex PCR; in TCRdb, only in-frame clones are kept and a portion is missing. The table lists roughly 250,000 clones, 86% of them singletons. Sequencing used peripheral blood. These receptors were collected from a woman under 40 with COVID-19, enrolled during active disease.

The J gene is TRBJ2-7, the V gene TRBV12-3 or TRBV12-4; D is possibly TRBD1 (6 bases). There are 12 residues in the CDR3. The V gene lost 5 bases and the J gene lost 6 bases, with 11 bases spanning the gap. CDR3 sequence: CASSRTGREQYF. The CDR3 region has the DNA TGTGCCAGCAGTCGCACAGGGCGCGAGCAGTACTTC.

This clone was seen a few times. The chain employs TRBV6-5 and TRBJ2-7; possibly TRBD1 for D (6 bases). CDR1 is MNHEY and CDR2 is SVGAGI in the germline V gene. V shed 6 bases and J shed 5 bases, with 11 bases lying between them. This CDR3 is built from 12 residues. The DNA for the CDR3 is TGTGCCAGCAGCCAACAGGGCCACGAGCAGTACTTC. Its translation is CASSQQGHEQYF.

The genes are TRBV5-1 and TRBJ1-4, with D maybe TRBD1 (5 bases). CDR1 is SGHRS, CDR2 YFSETQ, per germline. Trimming stripped 4 bases from V and 8 bases from J, with 18 bases between. The CDR3 extends over 15 amino acids. CDR3 region: CASSPGPRLEEKLFF. The CDR3 nucleotides are TGCGCCAGCAGCCCAGGGCCTCGGCTTGAGGAAAAACTGTTTTTT.

The rearrangement uses TRBV25-1 and TRBJ1-1; the D gene is possibly TRBD1 (6 bases). From germline, CDR1 is MGHDK and CDR2 SYGVNS. V shed 1 base and J shed 1 base, with 16 bases lying between them. CDR3 length equals 17 residues. CDR3 region: CASSESGWGHKNTEAFF. CDR3 nucleotides: TGTGCCAGCAGTGAATCGGGCTGGGGGCACAAGAACACTGAAGCTTTCTTT.

The chain joins TRBV27 to TRBJ2-1, with D perhaps matching TRBD2 (7 bases). CDR3 length equals 17 residues. Germline V lookup: CDR1 MNHEY, CDR2 SMNVEV (reference sequence). Trimming pared 4 bases from V and 8 bases from J, leaving 24 bases between. The CDR3 sequence is CASSSQSWGGAHHEQFF. The CDR3 bases are TGTGCCAGCAGTTCACAAAGTTGGGGGGGCGCCCACCATGAGCAGTTCTTC.